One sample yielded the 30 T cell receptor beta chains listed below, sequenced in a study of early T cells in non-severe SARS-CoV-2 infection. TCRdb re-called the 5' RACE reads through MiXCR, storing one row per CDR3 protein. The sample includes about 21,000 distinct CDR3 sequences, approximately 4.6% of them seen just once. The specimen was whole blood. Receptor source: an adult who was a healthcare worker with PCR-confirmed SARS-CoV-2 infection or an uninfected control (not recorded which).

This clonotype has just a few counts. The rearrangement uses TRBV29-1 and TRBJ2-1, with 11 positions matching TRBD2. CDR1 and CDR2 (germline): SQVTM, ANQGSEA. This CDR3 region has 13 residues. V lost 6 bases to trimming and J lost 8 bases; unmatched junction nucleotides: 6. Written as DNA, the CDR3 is TGCAGCGTCCCTAGCGGGGGGCCACATGAGCAGTTCTTC. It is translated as CSVPSGGPHEQFF.

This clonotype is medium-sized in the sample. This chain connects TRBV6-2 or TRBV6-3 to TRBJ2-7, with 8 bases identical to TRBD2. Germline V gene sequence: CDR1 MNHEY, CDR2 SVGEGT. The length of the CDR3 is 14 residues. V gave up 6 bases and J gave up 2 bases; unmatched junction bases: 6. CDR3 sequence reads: CASSPGLGPYEQYF. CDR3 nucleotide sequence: TGTGCCAGCAGCCCGGGACTAGGGCCCTACGAGCAGTACTTC.

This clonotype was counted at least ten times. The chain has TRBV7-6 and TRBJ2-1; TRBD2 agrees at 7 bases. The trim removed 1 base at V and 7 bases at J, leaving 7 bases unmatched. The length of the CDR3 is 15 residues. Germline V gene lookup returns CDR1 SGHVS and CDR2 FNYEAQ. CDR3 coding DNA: TGTGCCAGCAGCTTAGGTAGACTAGCTGGTAATGAGCAGTTCTTC. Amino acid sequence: CASSLGRLAGNEQFF.

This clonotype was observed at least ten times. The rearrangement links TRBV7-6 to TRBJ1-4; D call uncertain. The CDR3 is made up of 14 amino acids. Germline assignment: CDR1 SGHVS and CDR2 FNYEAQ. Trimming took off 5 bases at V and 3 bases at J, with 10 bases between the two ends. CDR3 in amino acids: CASSPGVANEKLFF. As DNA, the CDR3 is TGTGCCAGCAGCCCAGGAGTGGCTAATGAAAAACTGTTTTTT.

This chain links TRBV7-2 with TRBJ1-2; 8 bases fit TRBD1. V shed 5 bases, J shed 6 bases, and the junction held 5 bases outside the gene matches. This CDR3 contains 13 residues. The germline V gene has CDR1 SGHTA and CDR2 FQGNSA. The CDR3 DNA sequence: TGTGCCAGCAGCCCGGGACAGGCAGATGGCTACACCTTC. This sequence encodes CASSPGQADGYTF.

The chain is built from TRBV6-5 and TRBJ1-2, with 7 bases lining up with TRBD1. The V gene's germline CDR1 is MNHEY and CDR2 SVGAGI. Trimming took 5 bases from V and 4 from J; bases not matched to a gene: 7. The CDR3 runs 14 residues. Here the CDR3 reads CASSIRQGRYGYTF. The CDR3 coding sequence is TGTGCCAGCAGTATTCGACAGGGACGCTATGGCTACACCTTC.

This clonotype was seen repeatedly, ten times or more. CDR3 in amino acids: CASSLSGRRDTGELFF. As DNA, the CDR3 is TGTGCCAGCAGCTTATCTGGGCGGAGGGACACCGGGGAGCTGTTTTTT. The chain employs TRBV7-6 and TRBJ2-2, with a weak D call TRBD2 (6 bases). The V end was cut by 2 bases, the J end by 3 bases, with 13 bases between. The CDR3 totals 16 residues. Per the germline V gene, CDR1 is SGHVS and CDR2 is FNYEAQ. Full variable domain (rest looked up from reference TRBV7-6 and TRBJ2-2): GAGVSQSPRYKVTKRGQDVALRCDPISGHVSLYWYRQALGQGPEFLTYFNYEAQQDKSGLPNDRFSAERPEGSISTLTIQRTEQRDSAMYRCASSLSGRRDTGELFFGEGSRLTVL.

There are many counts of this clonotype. CDR3 coding DNA: TGTGCCAGCAGCCTACAAGTAGGGACTCCGGGACGTGAAAAACTGTTTTTT. Its protein product is CASSLQVGTPGREKLFF. The V gene is TRBV5-6, the J gene TRBJ1-4, with a tentative D call TRBD1 (5 bases). V shed 4 bases and J shed 7 bases, with 23 bases lying between them. CDR1 and CDR2 (germline): SGHDT, YYEEEE. CDR3 length: 17 residues.

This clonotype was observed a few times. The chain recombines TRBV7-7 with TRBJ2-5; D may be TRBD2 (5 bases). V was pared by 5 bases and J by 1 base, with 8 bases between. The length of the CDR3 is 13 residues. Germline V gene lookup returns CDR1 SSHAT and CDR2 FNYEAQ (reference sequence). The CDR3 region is CASSRLPQETQYF. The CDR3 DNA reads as TGTGCCAGCAGCCGACTACCCCAAGAGACCCAGTACTTC.

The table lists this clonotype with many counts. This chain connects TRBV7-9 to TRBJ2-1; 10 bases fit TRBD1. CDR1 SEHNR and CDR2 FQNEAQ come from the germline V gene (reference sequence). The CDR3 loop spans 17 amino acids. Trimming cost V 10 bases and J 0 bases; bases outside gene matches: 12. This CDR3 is CATRTGTGDLSYNEQFF. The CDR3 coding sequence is TGTGCCACCCGCACCGGGACAGGGGATCTCTCCTACAATGAGCAGTTCTTC.

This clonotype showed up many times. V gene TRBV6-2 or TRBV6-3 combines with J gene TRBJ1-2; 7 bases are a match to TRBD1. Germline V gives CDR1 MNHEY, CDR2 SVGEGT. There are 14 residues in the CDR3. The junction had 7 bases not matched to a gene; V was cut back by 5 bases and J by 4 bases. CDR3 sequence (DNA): TGTGCCAGCAGTAACAGGGGATCAGTCTATGGCTACACCTTC. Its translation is CASSNRGSVYGYTF.

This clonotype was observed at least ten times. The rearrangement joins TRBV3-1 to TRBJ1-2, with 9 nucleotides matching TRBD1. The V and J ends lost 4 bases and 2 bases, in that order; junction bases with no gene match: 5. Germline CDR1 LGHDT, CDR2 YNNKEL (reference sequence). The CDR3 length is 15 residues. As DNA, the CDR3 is TGTGCCAGCAGCCCCCTCGACAGGGGGAACTATGGCTACACCTTC. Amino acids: CASSPLDRGNYGYTF.

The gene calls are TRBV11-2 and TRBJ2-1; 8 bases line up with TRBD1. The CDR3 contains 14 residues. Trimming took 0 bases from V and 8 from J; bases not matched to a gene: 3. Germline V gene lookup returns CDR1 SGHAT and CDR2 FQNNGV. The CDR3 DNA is TGTGCCAGCAGCTTAGACCGACAGGGGCATGAGCAGTTCTTC. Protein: CASSLDRQGHEQFF.

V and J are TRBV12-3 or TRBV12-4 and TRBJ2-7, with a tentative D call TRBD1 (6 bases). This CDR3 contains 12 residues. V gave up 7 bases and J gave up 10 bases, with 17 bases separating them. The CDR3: CASTMDSWKQYF. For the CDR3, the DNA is TGTGCCAGCACCATGGACAGCTGGAAACAGTACTTC.

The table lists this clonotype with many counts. The CDR3 nucleotides read TGTGCCAGCAGCTCCCGGACAGGGAGCCTCTATGGCTACACCTTC. It is translated as CASSSRTGSLYGYTF. The chain has TRBV13 and TRBJ1-2; 8 bases are shared with TRBD1. V lost 4 bases to trimming and J lost 4 bases; unmatched junction nucleotides: 8. Germline V CDR1 and CDR2: PRHDT, FYEKMQ (reference sequence). The CDR3 loop spans 15 amino acids.

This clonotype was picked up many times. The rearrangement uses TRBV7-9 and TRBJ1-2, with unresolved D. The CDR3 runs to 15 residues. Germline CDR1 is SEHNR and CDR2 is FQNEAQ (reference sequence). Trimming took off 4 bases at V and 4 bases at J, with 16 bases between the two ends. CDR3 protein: CASSSPMLVSYGYTF. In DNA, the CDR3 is TGTGCCAGCAGCTCCCCTATGCTGGTTTCCTATGGCTACACCTTC. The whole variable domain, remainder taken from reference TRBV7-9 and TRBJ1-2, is DTGVSQNPRHKITKRGQNVTFRCDPISEHNRLYWYRQTLGQGPEFLTYFQNEAQLEKSRLLSDRFSAERPKGSFSTLEIQRTEQGDSAMYLCASSSPMLVSYGYTFGSGTRLTVV.

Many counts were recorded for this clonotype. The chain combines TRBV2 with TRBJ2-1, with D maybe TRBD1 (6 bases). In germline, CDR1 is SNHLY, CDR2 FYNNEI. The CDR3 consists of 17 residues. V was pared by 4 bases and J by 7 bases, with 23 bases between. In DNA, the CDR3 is TGTGCCAGCAGTGTACACGGTGGGACAAGCGTTTTTAATGAGCAGTTCTTC. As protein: CASSVHGGTSVFNEQFF. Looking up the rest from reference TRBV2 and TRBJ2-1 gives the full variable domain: EPEVTQTPSHQVTQMGQEVILRCVPISNHLYFYWYRQILGQKVEFLVSFYNNEISEKSEIFDDQFSVERPDGSNFTLKIRSTKLEDSAMYFCASSVHGGTSVFNEQFFGPGTRLTVL.

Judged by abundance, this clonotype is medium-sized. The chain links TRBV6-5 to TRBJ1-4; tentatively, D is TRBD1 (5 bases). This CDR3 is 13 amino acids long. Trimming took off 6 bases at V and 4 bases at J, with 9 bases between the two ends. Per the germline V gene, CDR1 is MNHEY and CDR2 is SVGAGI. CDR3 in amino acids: CASSQGINEKLFF. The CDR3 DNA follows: TGTGCCAGCAGCCAGGGTATTAATGAAAAACTGTTTTTT.

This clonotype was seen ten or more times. CDR3 protein: CASSLAWGNEAFF. In DNA form, the CDR3 reads TGTGCCAGCAGCTTAGCGTGGGGGAATGAAGCTTTCTTT. The chain joins TRBV11-3 to TRBJ1-1; D is perhaps TRBD1 (5 bases). The V end was cut by 1 base, the J end by 7 bases, with 10 bases between. This CDR3 region has 13 residues. CDR1 is SGHNT, CDR2 YENEEA, per germline.

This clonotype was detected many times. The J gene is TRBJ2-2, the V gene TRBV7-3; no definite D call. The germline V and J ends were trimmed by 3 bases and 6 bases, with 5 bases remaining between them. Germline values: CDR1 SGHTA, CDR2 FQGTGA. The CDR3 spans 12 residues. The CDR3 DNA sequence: TGTGCCAGCAGCTTCCCAGCCGGGGAGCTGTTTTTT. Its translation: CASSFPAGELFF.

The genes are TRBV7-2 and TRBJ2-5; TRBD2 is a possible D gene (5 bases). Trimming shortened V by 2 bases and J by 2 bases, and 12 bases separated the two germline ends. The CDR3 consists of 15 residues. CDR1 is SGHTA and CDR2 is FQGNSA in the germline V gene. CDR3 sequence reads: CASSLSGREQETQYF. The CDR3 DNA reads TGTGCCAGCAGCTTAAGTGGAAGGGAGCAAGAGACCCAGTACTTC.

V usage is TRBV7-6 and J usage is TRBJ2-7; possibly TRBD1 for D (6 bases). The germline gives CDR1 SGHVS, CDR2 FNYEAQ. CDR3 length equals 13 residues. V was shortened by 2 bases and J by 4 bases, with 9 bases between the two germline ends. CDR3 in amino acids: CASSLQQGYEQYF. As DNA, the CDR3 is TGTGCCAGCAGCTTACAACAGGGATACGAGCAGTACTTC.

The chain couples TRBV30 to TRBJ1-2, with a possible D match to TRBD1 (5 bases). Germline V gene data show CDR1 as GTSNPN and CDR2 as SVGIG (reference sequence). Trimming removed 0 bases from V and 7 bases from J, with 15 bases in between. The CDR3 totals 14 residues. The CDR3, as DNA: TGTGCCTGGAGTGTAGGGGTAAGAACGCGTGGCTACACCTTC. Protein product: CAWSVGVRTRGYTF.

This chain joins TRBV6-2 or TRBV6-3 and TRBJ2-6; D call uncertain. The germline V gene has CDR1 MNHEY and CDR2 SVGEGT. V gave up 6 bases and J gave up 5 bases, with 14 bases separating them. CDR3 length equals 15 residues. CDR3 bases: TGTGCCAGCAGCCATCAGGCCATCCGGGCCAACGTCCTGACTTTC. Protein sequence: CASSHQAIRANVLTF.

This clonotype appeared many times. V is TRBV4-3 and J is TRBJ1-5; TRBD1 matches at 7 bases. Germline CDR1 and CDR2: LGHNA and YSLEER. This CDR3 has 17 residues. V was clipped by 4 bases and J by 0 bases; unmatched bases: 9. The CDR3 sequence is CASSPAAGGSSNQPQHF. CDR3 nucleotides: TGCGCCAGCAGCCCGGCGGCAGGGGGTTCTAGCAATCAGCCCCAGCATTTT.

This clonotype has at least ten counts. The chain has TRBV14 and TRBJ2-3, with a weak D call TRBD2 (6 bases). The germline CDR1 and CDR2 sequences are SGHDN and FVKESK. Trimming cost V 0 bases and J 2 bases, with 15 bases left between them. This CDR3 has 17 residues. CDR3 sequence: CASSQDLLGLPTDTQYF. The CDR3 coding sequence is TGTGCCAGCAGCCAAGATCTTCTGGGACTTCCCACAGATACGCAGTATTTT. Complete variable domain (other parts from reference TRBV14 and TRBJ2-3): EAGVTQFPSHSVIEKGQTVTLRCDPISGHDNLYWYRRVMGKEIKFLLHFVKESKQDESGMPNNRFLAERTGGTYSTLKVQPAELEDSGVYFCASSQDLLGLPTDTQYFGPGTRLTVL.

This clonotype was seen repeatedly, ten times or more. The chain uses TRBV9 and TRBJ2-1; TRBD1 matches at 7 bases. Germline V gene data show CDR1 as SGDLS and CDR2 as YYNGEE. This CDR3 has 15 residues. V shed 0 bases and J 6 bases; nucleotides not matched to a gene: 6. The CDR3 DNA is TGTGCCAGCAGCGTAGTTGCAGGGGGTGGCAATGAGCAGTTCTTC. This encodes CASSVVAGGGNEQFF.

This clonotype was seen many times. The CDR3 loop is CASSLWLNSYNEQFF. The CDR3 nucleotides read TGTGCCAGCAGCTTGTGGCTTAACTCCTACAATGAGCAGTTCTTC. The chain combines TRBV5-4 with TRBJ2-1, with D unresolved. Germline lookup yields CDR1 SGHNT and CDR2 YYREEE (reference sequence). Trimming stripped 1 base from V and 0 bases from J, with 8 bases between. The length of the CDR3 is 15 residues.

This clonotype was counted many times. The CDR3 spells CSASGLAGGLEQFF. In nucleotides, the CDR3 is TGCAGTGCTTCGGGACTAGCGGGGGGCTTAGAGCAGTTCTTC. The chain carries TRBV20-1 and TRBJ2-1; TRBD2 matches 15 bases. CDR1 and CDR2 (germline): DFQATT, SNEGSKA (reference sequence). This CDR3 contains 14 residues. Losses at the gene ends were 5 bases for V and 10 bases for J; bases not matched to a gene: 6.

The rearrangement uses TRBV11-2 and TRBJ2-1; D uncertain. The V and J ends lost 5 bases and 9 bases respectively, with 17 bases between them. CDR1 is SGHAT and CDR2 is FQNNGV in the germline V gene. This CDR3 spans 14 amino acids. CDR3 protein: CASSNRAPYGEQFF. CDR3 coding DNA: TGTGCCAGCAGCAACCGGGCCCCTTACGGTGAGCAGTTCTTC.